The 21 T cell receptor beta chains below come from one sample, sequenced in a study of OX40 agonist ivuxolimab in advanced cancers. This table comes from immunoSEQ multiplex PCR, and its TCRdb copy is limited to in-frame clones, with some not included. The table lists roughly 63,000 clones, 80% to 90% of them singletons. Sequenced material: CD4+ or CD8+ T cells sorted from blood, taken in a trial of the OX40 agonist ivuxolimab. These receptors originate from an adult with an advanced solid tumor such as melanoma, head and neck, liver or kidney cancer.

The CDR3 loop is CASSHPSGGVTEAFF. CDR3 nucleotides: TGCGCCAGCAGCCACCCGTCAGGGGGCGTCACTGAAGCTTTCTTT. The V and J genes are TRBV4-1 and TRBJ1-1; 8 bases are shared with TRBD1. This CDR3 spans 15 amino acids. Germline lookup yields CDR1 MGHRA and CDR2 YSYEKL. V gave up 3 bases and J gave up 4 bases; unmatched junction bases: 7.

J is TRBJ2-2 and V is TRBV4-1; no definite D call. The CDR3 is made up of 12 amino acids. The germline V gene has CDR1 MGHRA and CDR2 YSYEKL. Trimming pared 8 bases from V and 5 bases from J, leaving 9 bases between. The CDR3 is CASGKGTGELFF. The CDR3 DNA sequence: TGCGCCAGCGGAAAAGGGACCGGGGAGCTGTTTTTT.

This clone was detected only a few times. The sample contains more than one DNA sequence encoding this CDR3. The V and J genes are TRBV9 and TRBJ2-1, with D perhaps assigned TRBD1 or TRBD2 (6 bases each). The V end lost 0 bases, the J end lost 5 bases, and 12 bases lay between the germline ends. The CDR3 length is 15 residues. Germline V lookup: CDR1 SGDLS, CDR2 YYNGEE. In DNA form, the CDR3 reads TGTGCCAGCAGCGTAGGGGGGGCCCACGACAATGAGCAGTTCTTC. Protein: CASSVGGAHDNEQFF.

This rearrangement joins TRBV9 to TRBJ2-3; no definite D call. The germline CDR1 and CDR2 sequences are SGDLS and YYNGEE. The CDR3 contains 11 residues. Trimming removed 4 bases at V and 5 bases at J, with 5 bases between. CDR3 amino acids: CASSSGDTQYF. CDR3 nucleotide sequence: TGTGCCAGCAGCTCGGGAGATACGCAGTATTTT.

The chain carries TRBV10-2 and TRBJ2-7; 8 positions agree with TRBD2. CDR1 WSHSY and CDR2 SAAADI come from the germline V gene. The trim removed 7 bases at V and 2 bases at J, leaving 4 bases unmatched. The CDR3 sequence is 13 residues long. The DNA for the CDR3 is TGCGCCAGCACGGGGGGGCAGGCCTACGAGCAGTACTTC. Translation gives CASTGGQAYEQYF.

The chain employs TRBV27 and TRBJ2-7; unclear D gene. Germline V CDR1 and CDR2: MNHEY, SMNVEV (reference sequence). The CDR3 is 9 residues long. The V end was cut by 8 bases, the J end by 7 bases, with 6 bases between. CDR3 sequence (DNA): TGTGCCAGCCCCCAGGAGCAGTACGTC. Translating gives CASPQEQYV.

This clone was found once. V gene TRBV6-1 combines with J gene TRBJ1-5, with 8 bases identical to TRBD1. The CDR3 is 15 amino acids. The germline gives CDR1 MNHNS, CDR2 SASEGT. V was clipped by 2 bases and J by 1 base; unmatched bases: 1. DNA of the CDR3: TGTGCCAGCAGTGAACACAGGGGGAGCAATCAGCCCCAGCATTTT. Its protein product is CASSEHRGSNQPQHF.

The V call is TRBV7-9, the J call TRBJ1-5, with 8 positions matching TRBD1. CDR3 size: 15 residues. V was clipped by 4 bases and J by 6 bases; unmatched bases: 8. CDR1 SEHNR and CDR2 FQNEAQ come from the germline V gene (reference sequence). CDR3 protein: CASSSSAGGLQPQHF. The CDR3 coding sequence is TGTGCCAGCAGCTCATCCGCAGGGGGCCTTCAGCCCCAGCATTTT.

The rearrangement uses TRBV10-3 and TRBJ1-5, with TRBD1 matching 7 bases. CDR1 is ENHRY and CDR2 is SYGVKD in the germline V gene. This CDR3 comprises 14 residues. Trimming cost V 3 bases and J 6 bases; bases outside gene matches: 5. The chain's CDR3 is CAISETYRGQPQHF. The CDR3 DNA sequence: TGTGCCATCAGTGAAACCTACAGGGGTCAGCCCCAGCATTTT.

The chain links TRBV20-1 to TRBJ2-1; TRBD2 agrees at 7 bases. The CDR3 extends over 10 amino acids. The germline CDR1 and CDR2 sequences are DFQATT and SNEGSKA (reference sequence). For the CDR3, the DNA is TGCAGGGCCAGGGAGGGTGAGCAGTTCTTC. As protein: CRAREGEQFF.

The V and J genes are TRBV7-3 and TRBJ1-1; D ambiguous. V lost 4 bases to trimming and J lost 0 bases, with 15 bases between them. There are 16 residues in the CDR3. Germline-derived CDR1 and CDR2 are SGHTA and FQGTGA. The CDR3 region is CASSSRAGVMNTEAFF. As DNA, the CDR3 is TGTGCCAGCAGCTCTCGGGCAGGTGTCATGAACACTGAAGCTTTCTTT.

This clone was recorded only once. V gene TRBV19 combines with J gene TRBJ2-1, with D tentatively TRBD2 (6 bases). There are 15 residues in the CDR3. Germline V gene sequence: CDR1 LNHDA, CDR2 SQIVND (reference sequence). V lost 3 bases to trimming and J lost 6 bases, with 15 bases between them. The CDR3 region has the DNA TGTGCCAGTAGTATTACCGGGACTGCGGGCAATGAGCAGTTCTTC. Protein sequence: CASSITGTAGNEQFF.

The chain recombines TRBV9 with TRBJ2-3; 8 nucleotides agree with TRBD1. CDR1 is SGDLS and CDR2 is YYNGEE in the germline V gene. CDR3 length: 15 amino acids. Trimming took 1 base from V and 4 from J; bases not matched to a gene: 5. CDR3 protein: CASSVQGAHADTQYF. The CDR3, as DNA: TGTGCCAGCAGCGTACAGGGGGCGCACGCAGATACGCAGTATTTT.

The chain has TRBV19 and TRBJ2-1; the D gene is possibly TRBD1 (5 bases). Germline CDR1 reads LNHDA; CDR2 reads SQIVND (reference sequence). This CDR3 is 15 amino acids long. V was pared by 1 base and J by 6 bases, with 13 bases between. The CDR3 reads CASSIGGSPGNEQFF. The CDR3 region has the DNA TGTGCCAGTAGTATAGGGGGCTCGCCTGGCAATGAGCAGTTCTTC.

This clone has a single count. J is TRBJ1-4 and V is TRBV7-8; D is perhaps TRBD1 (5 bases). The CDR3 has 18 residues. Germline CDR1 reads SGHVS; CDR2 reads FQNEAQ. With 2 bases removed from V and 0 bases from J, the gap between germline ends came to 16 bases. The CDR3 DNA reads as TGTGCCAGCAGCTTACCCCGGGGGGAGCAAGCAACTAATGAAAAACTGTTTTTT. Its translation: CASSLPRGEQATNEKLFF.

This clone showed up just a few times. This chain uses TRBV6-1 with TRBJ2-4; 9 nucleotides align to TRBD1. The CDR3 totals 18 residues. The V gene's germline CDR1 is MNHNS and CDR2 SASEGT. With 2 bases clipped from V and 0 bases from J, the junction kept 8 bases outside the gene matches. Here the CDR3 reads CASSERDRVLLAKNIQYF. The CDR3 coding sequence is TGTGCCAGCAGTGAAAGGGACAGGGTTTTACTAGCCAAAAACATTCAGTACTTC.

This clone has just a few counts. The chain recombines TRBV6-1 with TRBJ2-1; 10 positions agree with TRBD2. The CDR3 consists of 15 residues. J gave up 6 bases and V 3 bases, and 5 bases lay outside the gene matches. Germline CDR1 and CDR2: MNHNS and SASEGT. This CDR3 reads CASSDRTSGINEQFF. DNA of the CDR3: TGTGCCAGCAGTGATCGAACTAGCGGGATCAATGAGCAGTTCTTC.

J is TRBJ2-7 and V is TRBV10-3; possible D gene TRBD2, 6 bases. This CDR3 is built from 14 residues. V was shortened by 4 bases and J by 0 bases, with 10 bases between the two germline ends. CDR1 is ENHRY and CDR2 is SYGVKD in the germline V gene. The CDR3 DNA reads TGTGCCATCAGTGCGGCGGGGAGCTCCTACGAGCAGTACGTC. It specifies CAISAAGSSYEQYV.

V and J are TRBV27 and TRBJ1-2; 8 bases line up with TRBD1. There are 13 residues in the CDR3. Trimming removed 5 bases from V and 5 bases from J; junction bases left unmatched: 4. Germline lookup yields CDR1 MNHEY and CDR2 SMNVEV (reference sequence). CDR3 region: CASSIRQGYGYTF. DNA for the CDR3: TGTGCCAGCAGTATCCGACAGGGGTATGGCTACACCTTC.

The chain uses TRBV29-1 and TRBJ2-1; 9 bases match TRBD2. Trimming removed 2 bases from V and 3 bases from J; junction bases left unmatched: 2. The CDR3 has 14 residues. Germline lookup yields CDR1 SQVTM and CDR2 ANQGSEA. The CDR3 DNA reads TGCAGCGTTGAACTAGCGGGAAACTACAATGAGCAGTTCTTC. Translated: CSVELAGNYNEQFF.

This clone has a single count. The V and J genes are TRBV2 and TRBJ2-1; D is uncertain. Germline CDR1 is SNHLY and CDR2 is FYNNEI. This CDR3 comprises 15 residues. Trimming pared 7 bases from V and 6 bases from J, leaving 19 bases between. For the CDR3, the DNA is TGTGCCAGCAAGAGGAGACGGTACCGCCCCAATGAGCAGTTCTTC. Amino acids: CASKRRRYRPNEQFF.